The 8 T cell receptor beta chains listed next were all sequenced from one sample in a study of blood T cell repertoires in COVID-19. The method was immunoSEQ multiplex PCR; TCRdb's version includes in-frame clones alone and lacks a portion of them. The sample records a few hundred thousand clones, 88% being singletons. The sample consisted of peripheral blood. The receptors originated from a woman aged 45-59 years with COVID-19, enrolled during active disease.

The table lists this clone with a count of one. The chain uses TRBV18 and TRBJ2-7; a weak D match, TRBD1 (6 bases). Germline CDR1 KGHSH, CDR2 LQKENI. V lost 4 bases and J lost 0, with 16 bases in between. CDR3 length: 16 residues. Written as DNA, the CDR3 is TGTGCCAGCTCACTACAACCCAGGGGCGCCTCCTACGAGCAGTACTTC. This sequence encodes CASSLQPRGASYEQYF.

The chain carries TRBV5-1 and TRBJ2-2; D gene uncertain. Germline assignment: CDR1 SGHRS and CDR2 YFSETQ. Trimming stripped 1 base from V and 2 bases from J, with 9 bases between. This CDR3 contains 15 residues. The DNA for the CDR3 is TGCGCCAGCAGCTTGAATACGGTAAACACCGGGGAGCTGTTTTTT. It codes for CASSLNTVNTGELFF.

This clone turned up a few times. The chain combines TRBV2 with TRBJ2-1; 8 nucleotides align to TRBD1. Germline V gives CDR1 SNHLY, CDR2 FYNNEI. This CDR3 comprises 17 residues. V lost 2 bases and J lost 7; bases outside the gene matches: 13. CDR3 protein: CASSESLRTGLRNEQFF. The CDR3 DNA follows: TGTGCCAGCAGTGAATCGTTAAGGACAGGGCTTAGGAATGAGCAGTTCTTC.

The rearrangement uses TRBV10-1 and TRBJ2-7, with 8 bases lining up with TRBD2. The CDR3 length is 13 residues. The germline CDR1 and CDR2 sequences are WNHNN and SYGVQD (reference sequence). The trim removed 0 bases at V and 7 bases at J, leaving 2 bases unmatched. CDR3 nucleotide sequence: TGCGCCAGCAGTGAGTCTAGCGGGGAGGAGCAGTACTTC. Its protein product is CASSESSGEEQYF.

CDR3 amino acids: CASLLVRGTEAFF. The CDR3 region has the DNA TGTGCCAGCCTATTAGTCCGGGGCACTGAAGCTTTCTTT. The rearrangement joins TRBV6-5 to TRBJ1-1; D is unresolved. The germline V gene encodes CDR1 MNHEY and CDR2 SVGAGI. Trimming shortened V by 8 bases and J by 4 bases, and 14 bases separated the two germline ends. The CDR3 has 13 residues.

This chain joins TRBV19 and TRBJ1-6; 8 nucleotides match TRBD1. The CDR3 is 13 residues long. V shed 5 bases, J shed 11 bases, and the junction held 5 bases outside the gene matches. The germline V gene encodes CDR1 LNHDA and CDR2 SQIVND (reference sequence). This chain's CDR3 is CASSPRQGPPLHF. The CDR3 DNA reads TGTGCCAGTAGTCCCCGACAGGGGCCACCCCTCCACTTT.

The chain has TRBV6-5 and TRBJ1-4; possible D gene TRBD1, 5 bases. This CDR3 region has 13 residues. Germline assignment: CDR1 MNHEY and CDR2 SVGAGI. V shed 6 bases and J shed 5 bases, with 10 bases lying between them. The CDR3 is CASRGGENEKLFF. The CDR3 bases are TGTGCCAGCAGGGGAGGGGAGAATGAAAAACTGTTTTTT.

V usage is TRBV5-1 and J usage is TRBJ2-7; 12 positions match TRBD2. Germline V gives CDR1 SGHRS, CDR2 YFSETQ. This CDR3 has 16 amino acids. Losses at the gene ends were 4 bases for V and 0 bases for J; bases not matched to a gene: 5. The CDR3 reads CASSALAGGPSYEQYF. The CDR3 DNA is TGCGCCAGCAGCGCGCTAGCGGGGGGGCCCTCCTACGAGCAGTACTTC.